This paragraph covers one T cell receptor (beta chain) sequence. Its antigen remains unidentified. This sample was taken from a study of CD8+ T cells in alopecia areata. The CDR3 length is 15 residues. V dropped 4 bases and J dropped 4 bases, with 16 bases sitting between them. Germline lookup yields CDR1 SNHLY and CDR2 FYNNEI. TCR sequencing used cDNA made by reverse transcription of extracted RNA. The repertoire was sequenced with immunoSEQ multiplex PCR; TCRdb's copy has only in-frame clones and lacks some. The repertoire holds around 29,000 clones, with about three fifths as singletons. Study-wide results and limits: Sequencing of scalp samples also captures resident alphabeta T cells of normal skin. Relative to normal scalp, lesional scalp, especially alopecia totalis/universalis, showed higher clonality.

The chain couples TRBV2 to TRBJ1-2; possibly TRBD1 for D (5 bases). Sequenced input: NKG2D-high CD8+ T cells sorted from blood. This receptor was taken from a human donor with alopecia areata. The CDR3 nucleotides read TGTGCCAGCAGTGGGGACCCCGGATTGGCCTATGGCTACACCTTC. Translation gives CASSGDPGLAYGYTF.